This TCR beta chain was sequenced during a study of blood T cells in healthy people across ages. The CDR3 loop spans 16 amino acids. Trimming shortened V by 2 bases and J by 1 base, and 13 bases separated the two germline ends. PCR was performed a second time for about 7 to 12 cycles using a sample-barcoded 5' primer and a J-beta primer mix. TCRdb reprocessed the 5' RACE reads via MiXCR and lists one record per CDR3 protein. The sample comprises around 1,800,000 distinct CDR3 sequences, about 39% of which are singletons, and about 21% rests with the top ten. Study findings and constraints: Measured against age, TCR beta diversity per million T cells decreased in a roughly linear manner. Long-lived donors exceeded aged donors in naive CD4+ cells and diversity.

As to this clonotype: The antigen is unknown.

The sample consisted of blood. The clonotype originates from a human donor in good health. The chain joins TRBV12-3 or TRBV12-4 to TRBJ2-3; TRBD1 might be the D (6 bases). CDR3 nucleotides: TGTGCCAGCAGTTTAACACAGGGAGCTGGCACAGATACGCAGTATTTT. This sequence encodes CASSLTQGAGTDTQYF.